Detailed here is one T cell receptor beta chain. This entry comes from a study of T cell changes during pregnancy in multiple sclerosis. The protocol was immunoSEQ multiplex PCR, while the TCRdb copy is restricted to in-frame clones and leaves out a portion. The repertoire has about 79,000 clones, 90% to 95% of them found once; the top ten carry 0.45% to 0.6%. The sequence came from a female donor with multiple sclerosis, enrolled in a pregnancy study. Sample: CD4+ T cells from peripheral blood mononuclear cells, taken in the second trimester of pregnancy.

The CDR3 spells CASSEGSGEKLFF. The CDR3 nucleotides read TGTGCCAGCAGCGAGGGAAGTGGTGAAAAACTGTTTTTT. This sequence joins TRBV7-2 and TRBJ1-4; D not certain. The V gene lost 5 bases and the J gene lost 7 bases, with 11 bases spanning the gap. The CDR3 contains 13 residues. From germline, CDR1 is SGHTA and CDR2 FQGNSA.